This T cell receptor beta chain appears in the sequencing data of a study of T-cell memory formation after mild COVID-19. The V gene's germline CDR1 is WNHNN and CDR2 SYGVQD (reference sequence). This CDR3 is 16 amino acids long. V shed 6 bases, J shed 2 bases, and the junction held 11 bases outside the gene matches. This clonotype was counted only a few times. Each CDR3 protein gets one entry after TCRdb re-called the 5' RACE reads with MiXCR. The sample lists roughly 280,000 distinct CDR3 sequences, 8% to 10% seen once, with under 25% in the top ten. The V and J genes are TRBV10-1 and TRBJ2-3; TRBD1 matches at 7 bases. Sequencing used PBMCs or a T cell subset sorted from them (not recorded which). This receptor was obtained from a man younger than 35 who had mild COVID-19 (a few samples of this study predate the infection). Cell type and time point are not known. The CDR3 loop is CASRGPGQFNTDTQYF. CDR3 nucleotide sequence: TGCGCCAGCAGGGGCCCGGGACAGTTTAACACAGATACGCAGTATTTT.